Shown below are 3 T cell receptor beta chains from a single sample sequenced in a study of graft-versus-host responses after intestinal transplantation. Grafts had their tissue processed, releasing intraepithelial and lamina propria lymphocytes. The protocol was immunoSEQ multiplex PCR, while the TCRdb copy is restricted to in-frame clones and leaves out a portion. The repertoire holds fewer than 20,000 clones, 80% seen once, with 15% to 20% in the top ten. The sample consisted of ileum tissue, taken just over 100 days after intestinal transplant. Receptors originate from a human patient who received an intestinal transplant, so some T cells may come from the graft donor.

The V call is TRBV7-8, the J call TRBJ1-1; D might be TRBD1 (5 bases). The V end was cut by 0 bases, the J end by 7 bases, with 21 bases between. CDR3 length: 17 residues. The germline gives CDR1 SGHVS, CDR2 FQNEAQ. CDR3 region: CASSLAPRKTELSEAFF. In nucleotides, the CDR3 is TGTGCCAGCAGCTTAGCGCCCCGAAAGACAGAACTTAGTGAAGCTTTCTTT.

The V call is TRBV2, the J call TRBJ2-5; maybe TRBD1 (5 bases). V was clipped by 3 bases and J by 5 bases, with 16 bases between them. The CDR3 loop spans 15 amino acids. Germline CDR1 SNHLY, CDR2 FYNNEI. The CDR3 coding sequence is TGTGCCAGCAGTGACCTCCACCGACAGCCGGAGACCCAGTACTTC. Its protein is CASSDLHRQPETQYF.

This chain uses TRBV10-2 with TRBJ1-1; unclear D gene. Germline CDR1 and CDR2: WSHSY and SAAADI. V was cut by 8 bases and J by 0 bases, with 16 bases left in between. CDR3 length equals 15 residues. The CDR3 DNA reads as TGCGCCAGCCACTCGGGGTTTGGGATGAACACTGAAGCTTTCTTT. Translating it yields CASHSGFGMNTEAFF.